One T cell receptor (beta chain) is described in this entry. This specimen belongs to a study of blood T cell repertoires in COVID-19. On the study more broadly: Researchers got acute and convalescent COVID-19 samples from the United States, Italy and Spain.

This table comes from immunoSEQ multiplex PCR, and its TCRdb copy is limited to in-frame clones, with some not included. The sample contains a few hundred thousand clones, about 91% of which appear only once. V dropped 0 bases and J dropped 3 bases, with 23 bases sitting between them. This CDR3 region has 18 residues. Germline-derived CDR1 and CDR2 are SQVTM and ANQGSEA. The chain employs TRBV29-1 and TRBJ1-2, with D tentatively TRBD1 (6 bases). The TCR sequence derives from a woman aged 60-75 years with acute or convalescent COVID-19. Material for sequencing was peripheral blood. The CDR3 DNA follows: TGCAGCGTTGAAGATCCCCCAGGGGACCCCTCTGCCTACTATGGCTACACCTTC. This encodes CSVEDPPGDPSAYYGYTF.